These T cell receptor beta chains were read from a single sample in a study of blood T cell repertoires in COVID-19. Profiling relied on immunoSEQ multiplex PCR, and the TCRdb table lists in-frame clones only, not all of them. The sample has 140,000 to 150,000 clones, more than 75% seen once. Sequenced sample: PBMCs or T cells enriched from blood (not recorded which). All receptors come from a woman in her fifties or sixties who had recovered from COVID-19. CDR3s include the opening cysteine and the closing phenylalanine or tryptophan. Each record gives: clone size, J gene, V gene, D gene, CDR3 length, CDR3 protein, CDR3 DNA. The D gene is left open where the match is weak. Clone sizes are given selectively: once, few, many, or a class where the clone is expanded.

NA | TRBJ2-3 | TRBV5-5 | NA | 12 | CASSLSIDTQYF | TGTGCCAGCAGCTTGTCAATAGATACGCAGTATTTT
once | TRBJ2-2 | TRBV2 | NA | 13 | CASNKLQAGELFF | TGTGCCAGCAACAAACTACAAGCCGGGGAGCTGTTTTTT
NA | TRBJ2-7 | TRBV5-6 | NA | 15 | CASSLGTAFSYEQYF | TGTGCCAGCAGCTTGGGGACAGCCTTCTCCTACGAGCAGTACTTC
NA | TRBJ1-2 | TRBV9 | NA | 14 | CASSVGTPRSGYTF | TGTGCCAGCAGCGTAGGAACCCCCCGGAGTGGCTACACCTTC
few | TRBJ1-1 | TRBV28 | NA | 14 | CASSRGGANTEAFF | TGTGCCAGCAGTCGAGGGGGGGCTAACACTGAAGCTTTCTTT
NA | TRBJ1-4 | TRBV5-1 | NA | 15 | CASSLSGREHEKLFF | TGCGCCAGCAGCTTGTCGGGACGGGAGCATGAAAAACTGTTTTTT
once | TRBJ1-1 | TRBV4-2 | TRBD1 | 15 | CASSQDDRANAEAFF | TGTGCCAGCAGCCAAGATGACAGGGCGAACGCTGAAGCTTTCTTT
medium-sized | TRBJ1-2 | TRBV10-3 | NA | 12 | CAISELLSGYTF | TGTGCCATCAGTGAGCTACTGAGCGGCTACACCTTC
many | TRBJ1-2 | TRBV29-1 | NA | 11 | CSVGQRYGYTF | TGCAGCGTTGGACAGAGGTATGGCTACACCTTC
few | TRBJ1-1 | TRBV18 | NA | 13 | CASRDTLNSEAFF | TGTGCCAGCCGTGACACCTTGAACAGTGAAGCTTTCTTT
NA | TRBJ2-2 | TRBV10-1 | NA | 18 | CASSDPRDSRMATGELFF | TGCGCCAGCAGTGACCCCAGGGACTCGAGAATGGCCACCGGGGAGCTGTTTTTT
NA | TRBJ1-5 | TRBV28 | NA | 15 | CASRLQGGGNQPQHF | TGTGCCAGCAGATTACAGGGAGGAGGCAATCAGCCCCAGCATTTT
NA | TRBJ1-2 | TRBV9 | NA | 16 | CASSPQGQATAYGYTF | TGTGCCAGCAGCCCCCAGGGGCAGGCCACCGCCTATGGCTACACCTTC
few | TRBJ1-2 | TRBV28 | TRBD1 | 20 | CASSVTIGQGVRLANYGYTF | TGTGCCAGCAGTGTTACGATCGGACAGGGGGTGAGATTAGCTAACTATGGCTACACCTTC
few | TRBJ2-3 | TRBV6-5 | NA | 14 | CASSKNAGTDTQYF | TGTGCCAGCAGTAAGAATGCGGGCACAGATACGCAGTATTTT
NA | TRBJ1-6 | TRBV18 | NA | 15 | CASSPQGGITSPLHF | TGTGCCAGCTCACCTCAGGGCGGAATTACTTCACCCCTCCACTTT
few | TRBJ2-2 | TRBV19 | TRBD1 | 16 | CASSITQGVMAGELFF | TGTGCCAGTAGTATCACCCAGGGGGTAATGGCCGGGGAGCTGTTTTTT
few | TRBJ1-5 | TRBV30 | TRBD1 | 14 | CAWSFTGGQQPQHF | TGTGCCTGGAGTTTCACAGGGGGGCAGCAGCCCCAGCATTTT
NA | TRBJ2-6 | TRBV4-2 | NA | 17 | CASSQDGQSSGANVLTF | TGTGCCAGCAGCCAAGATGGACAGAGCTCTGGGGCCAACGTCCTGACTTTC
NA | TRBJ2-1 | TRBV9 | TRBD2 | 14 | CASSQGLAGNEQFF | TGTGCCAGCAGCCAGGGACTAGCAGGCAATGAGCAGTTCTTC
NA | TRBJ1-1 | TRBV29-1 | NA | 12 | CSVEIQTIEAFF | TGCAGCGTTGAAATACAGACGATTGAAGCTTTCTTT
few | TRBJ1-1 | TRBV6-1 | TRBD1 | 13 | CASSETGHTEAFF | TGTGCCAGCAGTGAGACAGGGCACACTGAAGCTTTCTTT
NA | TRBJ1-1 | TRBV5-5 | NA | 13 | CASSYSRNTEAFF | TGTGCCAGCAGCTATAGTAGGAACACTGAAGCTTTCTTT
NA | TRBJ2-6 | TRBV24-1 | NA | 14 | CATSDGSGANVLTF | TGTGCCACCAGTGACGGTTCTGGGGCCAACGTCCTGACTTTC
NA | TRBJ1-4 | TRBV2 | TRBD1 | 14 | CASNEQGWDEKLFF | TGTGCCAGCAATGAACAGGGGTGGGATGAAAAACTGTTTTTT
NA | TRBJ2-7 | TRBV30 | NA | 12 | CALSREAGEQYF | TGTGCCCTGAGCCGTGAGGCCGGCGAGCAGTACTTC
NA | TRBJ1-1 | TRBV15 | TRBD1 | 17 | CATSRDHSGQGATEAFF | TGTGCCACCAGCAGAGATCATTCGGGACAGGGGGCTACTGAAGCTTTCTTT
NA | TRBJ1-2 | TRBV9 | TRBD1 | 14 | CASSLGQGDYGYTF | TGTGCCAGCAGCCTAGGACAGGGGGACTATGGCTACACCTTC
NA | TRBJ1-5 | TRBV30 | NA | 13 | CAWSVLGHQPQHF | TGTGCCTGGAGTGTATTGGGGCATCAGCCCCAGCATTTT
NA | TRBJ1-5 | TRBV6-6 | NA | 15 | CASNTGPAGNQPQHF | TGTGCCAGCAATACCGGCCCCGCGGGCAATCAGCCCCAGCATTTT
NA | TRBJ2-1 | TRBV7-2 | TRBD2 | 14 | CASSPGGGYNEQFF | TGTGCCAGCAGCCCTGGGGGGGGGTACAATGAGCAGTTCTTC
few | TRBJ1-2 | TRBV29-1 | NA | 13 | CSVEDRGTYGYTF | TGCAGCGTTGAAGATCGGGGGACCTATGGCTACACCTTC
NA | TRBJ2-1 | TRBV7-7 | TRBD2 | 14 | CASSETGGGDEQFF | TGTGCCAGCAGCGAGACCGGGGGAGGGGATGAGCAGTTCTTC
NA | TRBJ1-2 | TRBV7-2 | NA | 15 | CASSVAQSTNYGYTF | TGTGCCAGCAGCGTAGCACAGTCGACTAACTATGGCTACACCTTC
NA | TRBJ1-1 | TRBV29-1 | TRBD1 | 13 | CSVDRTGITEAFF | TGCAGCGTTGATAGGACAGGGATCACTGAAGCTTTCTTT
NA | TRBJ2-1 | TRBV7-8 | NA | 15 | CASSEGRGSYNEQFF | TGTGCCAGCAGCGAGGGGCGGGGATCCTACAATGAGCAGTTCTTC
few | TRBJ1-2 | TRBV7-9 | NA | 13 | CASSLAVPRGYTF | TGTGCCAGCAGCTTAGCGGTGCCTCGGGGCTACACCTTC
NA | TRBJ2-5 | TRBV5-1 | NA | 15 | CASSLGGPLEQTQYF | TGCGCCAGCAGCTTGGGGGGCCCCTTGGAGCAGACCCAGTACTTC
NA | TRBJ1-5 | TRBV5-8 | TRBD1 | 13 | CASGTGENQPQHF | TGTGCCAGCGGAACAGGGGAGAATCAGCCCCAGCATTTT
NA | TRBJ2-7 | TRBV7-9 | NA | 12 | CASSVATYEQYF | TGTGCCAGCAGCGTAGCCACCTACGAGCAGTACTTC
NA | TRBJ2-3 | TRBV14 | NA | 15 | CASSQEDRNTDTQYF | TGTGCCAGCAGCCAAGAAGACAGAAACACAGATACGCAGTATTTT
NA | TRBJ2-2 | TRBV5-1 | TRBD2 | 16 | CASCTSGVANTGELFF | TGCGCCAGCTGCACTAGCGGGGTTGCGAACACCGGGGAGCTGTTTTTT
NA | TRBJ1-5 | TRBV5-6 | NA | 15 | CASSLLARGDQPQHF | TGTGCCAGCAGCTTGTTGGCTCGGGGGGACCAGCCCCAGCATTTT